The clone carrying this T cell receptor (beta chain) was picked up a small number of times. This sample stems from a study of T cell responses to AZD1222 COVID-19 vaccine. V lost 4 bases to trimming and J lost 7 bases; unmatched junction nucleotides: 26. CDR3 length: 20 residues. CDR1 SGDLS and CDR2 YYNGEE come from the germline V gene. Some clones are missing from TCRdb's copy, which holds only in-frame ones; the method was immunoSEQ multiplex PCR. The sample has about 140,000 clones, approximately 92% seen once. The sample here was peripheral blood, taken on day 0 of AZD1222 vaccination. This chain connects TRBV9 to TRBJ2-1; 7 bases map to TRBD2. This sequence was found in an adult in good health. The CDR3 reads CASSPRPRKAWAGEHNEQFF. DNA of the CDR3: TGTGCCAGCAGCCCCCGACCCCGCAAGGCCTGGGCGGGGGAACATAATGAGCAGTTCTTC.